Following are 14 T cell receptor beta chains from one sample sequenced in a study of naive and memory T cell subsets. Four PCR rounds used nested alpha and beta constant region primers plus the SP2 primer. TCRdb redid the calling of the UMI-ligation and nested PCR reads with MiXCR, one entry per CDR3 protein. The sample has 30,000 to 35,000 distinct CDR3 sequences; less than 8.5% are singletons. Treatment described: skin biopsy from PPD injection site in Mantoux-positive individual. An oligonucleotide containing a UMI was ligated to the 3' end of TCR cDNA. The sequenced sample was skin, obtained from a tuberculin skin test site. Every receptor here comes from an adult in good health.

This clonotype was counted at least ten times. This chain links TRBV6-5 with TRBJ2-7; D is unresolved. The CDR3 consists of 13 residues. V was cut by 7 bases and J by 0 bases, with 10 bases left in between. Germline CDR1 reads MNHEY; CDR2 reads SVGAGI. The CDR3 nucleotides read TGTGCCAGCATCTCGGGCAGCTCCTACGAGCAGTACTTC. The encoded protein is CASISGSSYEQYF.

This clonotype came up many times. The chain couples TRBV2 to TRBJ1-2; D unclear. The V gene lost 6 bases and the J gene lost 4 bases, with 6 bases spanning the gap. The CDR3 sequence is 11 residues long. Germline assignment: CDR1 SNHLY and CDR2 FYNNEI. The DNA of the CDR3 is TGTGCCAGCAGCCTTCTCTATGGCTACACCTTC. Its protein product is CASSLLYGYTF.

Many counts were recorded for this clonotype. V is TRBV3-1 and J is TRBJ2-5; 7 bases map to TRBD1. There are 21 residues in the CDR3. V shed 0 bases and J 3 bases; nucleotides not matched to a gene: 22. Germline CDR1 and CDR2: LGHDT and YNNKEL (reference sequence). This CDR3 is CASSQDFSWDSLGSGEETQYF. For the CDR3, the DNA is TGTGCCAGCAGCCAAGATTTCTCTTGGGACAGCTTAGGCTCCGGAGAAGAGACCCAGTACTTC.

This clonotype was picked up many times. This chain joins TRBV5-1 and TRBJ2-3; tentatively, D is TRBD2 (6 bases). V shed 0 bases and J shed 4 bases, with 9 bases lying between them. The CDR3 runs to 14 residues. The germline CDR1 and CDR2 sequences are SGHRS and YFSETQ. CDR3 loop: CASSLAGGSDTQYF. CDR3 DNA sequence: TGCGCCAGCAGCTTGGCTGGAGGGTCAGATACGCAGTATTTT.

This clonotype was observed at least ten times. This chain connects TRBV11-1 to TRBJ2-7; 8 bases line up with TRBD2. Germline assignment: CDR1 SGHAT and CDR2 FQDESV (reference sequence). The CDR3 totals 14 residues. Unmatched junction bases numbered 6, after V lost 4 bases and J lost 4 bases. CDR3 in amino acids: CASSSSGGAYEQYF. The CDR3 DNA reads TGTGCCAGCAGCTCCTCCGGGGGGGCATACGAGCAGTACTTC.

This clonotype was found a few times. This chain uses TRBV11-2 with TRBJ1-2, with 12 bases matching TRBD1. The CDR3 has 14 amino acids. With 6 bases clipped from V and 5 bases from J, the junction kept 4 bases outside the gene matches. CDR1 and CDR2 from the germline V gene are SGHAT and FQNNGV. CDR3 sequence: CASRGTGGTYGYTF. Written as DNA, the CDR3 is TGTGCCAGCAGAGGGACAGGGGGCACTTATGGCTACACCTTC.

V is TRBV5-4 and J is TRBJ2-5; TRBD1 is a possible D gene (6 bases). This CDR3 is 14 amino acids long. With 5 bases removed from V and 5 bases from J, the gap between germline ends came to 16 bases. Germline lookup yields CDR1 SGHNT and CDR2 YYREEE (reference sequence). The CDR3 is CASRNKQGDETQYF. The CDR3 DNA follows: TGTGCCAGCAGAAACAAACAGGGAGACGAGACCCAGTACTTC. Full variable domain (missing parts from reference TRBV5-4 and TRBJ2-5): ETGVTQSPTHLIKTRGQQVTLRCSSQSGHNTVSWYQQALGQGPQFIFQYYREEENGRGNFPPRFSGLQFPNYSSELNVNALELDDSALYLCASRNKQGDETQYFGPGTRLLVL.

This clonotype was observed a few times. The chain recombines TRBV27 with TRBJ1-2, with no clear D. The CDR3 length is 15 residues. CDR1 MNHEY and CDR2 SMNVEV come from the germline V gene (reference sequence). Trimming removed 0 bases from V and 4 bases from J, with 12 bases in between. DNA of the CDR3: TGTGCCAGCAGTTTATCCGGCAGGAGGACCTATGGCTACACCTTC. This gives the protein CASSLSGRRTYGYTF.

Many counts were recorded for this clonotype. The chain combines TRBV7-9 with TRBJ1-4; 8 nucleotides agree with TRBD1. The germline CDR1 and CDR2 sequences are SEHNR and FQNEAQ (reference sequence). This CDR3 has 17 amino acids. The junction had 8 bases not matched to a gene; V was cut back by 5 bases and J by 0 bases. CDR3: CASSPGQGKTTNEKLFF. For the CDR3, the DNA is TGTGCCAGCAGCCCCGGACAGGGAAAAACAACTAATGAAAAACTGTTTTTT.

The chain combines TRBV14 with TRBJ1-2, with D possibly TRBD1 on 6 matching bases. Germline-derived CDR1 and CDR2 are SGHDN and FVKESK. The germline V and J ends were trimmed by 1 base and 4 bases, with 13 bases remaining between them. The CDR3 spans 15 residues. Here the CDR3 DNA reads TGTGCCAGCAGCCAAGTACAGGGTGTGGGCTATGGCTACACCTTC. It is translated as CASSQVQGVGYGYTF.

This chain links TRBV7-9 with TRBJ2-3, with D tentatively TRBD2 (5 bases). Germline CDR1 is SEHNR and CDR2 is FQNEAQ (reference sequence). V shed 5 bases and J shed 4 bases, with 16 bases lying between them. The CDR3 is 15 residues long. CDR3 sequence: CASSRLSDSSDTQYF. CDR3 DNA sequence: TGTGCCAGCAGCCGCCTATCGGACTCATCAGATACGCAGTATTTT.

The genes are TRBV5-6 and TRBJ2-7, with D maybe TRBD2 (6 bases). The CDR3 sequence is 17 residues long. Germline CDR1 is SGHDT and CDR2 is YYEEEE. V was shortened by 0 bases and J by 1 base, with 17 bases between the two germline ends. The CDR3 DNA reads TGTGCCAGCAGCTTGGCCCATCGCCCGGGGGTGTCCTACGAGCAGTACTTC. The encoded protein is CASSLAHRPGVSYEQYF.

This clonotype has more than one count but fewer than ten. The chain links TRBV5-1 to TRBJ1-4, with a tentative D call TRBD1 (5 bases). The CDR3 sequence is 17 residues long. V lost 4 bases, J lost 0 bases, and 16 bases lay in between. CDR1 is SGHRS and CDR2 is YFSETQ in the germline V gene. CDR3 protein: CASSPGRQLATNEKLFF. CDR3 DNA sequence: TGCGCCAGCAGCCCCGGGAGACAGCTTGCAACTAATGAAAAACTGTTTTTT.

This clonotype was detected many times. The chain uses TRBV14 and TRBJ2-1; perhaps TRBD1 as D (6 bases). In germline, CDR1 is SGHDN, CDR2 FVKESK. V lost 10 bases and J lost 9, with 13 bases in between. The CDR3 is 11 amino acids. This chain's CDR3 is CANQGNIEQFF. The CDR3 DNA follows: TGTGCCAATCAGGGGAACATTGAGCAGTTCTTC. Together with reference TRBV14 and TRBJ2-1, the CDR3 gives the full variable domain: EAGVTQFPSHSVIEKGQTVTLRCDPISGHDNLYWYRRVMGKEIKFLLHFVKESKQDESGMPNNRFLAERTGGTYSTLKVQPAELEDSGVYFCANQGNIEQFFGPGTRLTVL.